These 13 T cell receptor beta chains share one sample of origin, sequenced in a study of T cells in Graves' hyperthyroidism and ophthalmopathy. From RNA transcripts, TCR beta CDR3 regions were amplified. HTBI primers were used for first-round RT-PCR of the TCR CDR3. Using its own MiXCR run on the multiplex PCR reads, TCRdb lists one record per CDR3 protein. Here the sample spans about 620,000 distinct CDR3 sequences, around 15% being singletons. Sequenced sample: blood. These receptors originate from a woman under 40 with Graves' hyperthyroidism.

This clonotype has ten or more counts. V usage is TRBV2 and J usage is TRBJ2-2; 8 bases line up with TRBD2. Germline lookup yields CDR1 SNHLY and CDR2 FYNNEI. With 3 bases clipped from V and 5 bases from J, the junction kept 8 bases outside the gene matches. This CDR3 comprises 16 residues. The CDR3 is CASSEISGSSTGELFF. CDR3 nucleotide sequence: TGTGCCAGCAGTGAGATCAGCGGGAGTAGTACCGGGGAGCTGTTTTTT.

Concerning this clonotype: A much larger clone lies one base from this, so it may be a read error. This chain links TRBV27 with TRBJ2-7; D is undetermined. Germline lookup yields CDR1 MNHEY and CDR2 SMNVEV (reference sequence). The CDR3 is 15 amino acids. V was trimmed by 4 bases and J by 3 bases, leaving 16 bases between them. The DNA for the CDR3 is TGTGCCAGCAGTTCTCCGGCAGGTGGAGTCTACGAGCAGTACTTC. Its translation: CASSSPAGGVYEQYF.

This clonotype was counted at least ten times. CDR3 bases: TGTGCCAGCAGCTCCGGAGCTAGGCCCCAACAGTACTTC. Amino acids: CASSSGARPQQYF. The gene calls are TRBV7-2 and TRBJ2-5; unclear D gene. Trimming shortened V by 4 bases and J by 11 bases, and 17 bases separated the two germline ends. Germline values: CDR1 SGHTA, CDR2 FQGNSA. The CDR3 sequence is 13 residues long. Full variable domain (missing parts from reference TRBV7-2 and TRBJ2-5): GAGVSQSPSNKVTEKGKDVELRCDPISGHTALYWYRQSLGQGLEFLIYFQGNSAPDKSGLPSDRFSAERTGGSVSTLTIQRTQQEDSAVYLCASSSGARPQQYFGPGTRLLVL.

The rearrangement joins TRBV19 to TRBJ2-1; D may be TRBD2 (5 bases). The germline V and J ends were trimmed by 7 bases and 6 bases, with 10 bases remaining between them. The CDR3 totals 12 residues. Germline CDR1 reads LNHDA; CDR2 reads SQIVND (reference sequence). CDR3 bases: TGTGCCAGTACCTCAGGACTCAATGAGCAGTTCTTC. It yields the protein CASTSGLNEQFF. The full variable domain, in which reference TRBV19 and TRBJ2-1 provide the parts outside the CDR3, is DGGITQSPKYLFRKEGQNVTLSCEQNLNHDAMYWYRQDPGQGLRLIYYSQIVNDFQKGDIAEGYSVSREKKESFPLTVTSAQKNPTAFYLCASTSGLNEQFFGPGTRLTVL.

This clonotype has a handful of counts. This sequence joins TRBV9 and TRBJ2-3, with 12 bases lining up with TRBD2. The CDR3 runs to 18 residues. J was trimmed by 3 bases and V by 3 bases; bases with no gene match: 11. Germline CDR1 is SGDLS and CDR2 is YYNGEE. The CDR3 protein is CASSAEGLAGRETDTQYF. In nucleotides, the CDR3 is TGTGCCAGCAGCGCAGAAGGACTAGCGGGAAGGGAGACAGATACGCAGTATTTT.

This clonotype was observed a handful of times. This chain connects TRBV30 to TRBJ1-6; 7 positions agree with TRBD1. The CDR3 runs to 14 residues. Germline trimming cut 2 bases from V and 4 bases from J; bases unmatched to any gene: 2. CDR1 GTSNPN and CDR2 SVGIG come from the germline V gene (reference sequence). CDR3 nucleotide sequence: TGTGCCTGGAGTCCGGGACAGTATAATTCACCCCTCCACTTT. Amino acids: CAWSPGQYNSPLHF.

In this sample, this clonotype turned up many times. This sequence joins TRBV12-3 or TRBV12-4 and TRBJ2-1, with 10 bases that match TRBD2. V gave up 8 bases and J gave up 7 bases; unmatched junction bases: 8. There are 14 residues in the CDR3. The CDR3 DNA reads as TGTGCCAGCGGTCTAGCGGGAGTTCGTAATGAGCAGTTCTTC. It translates to CASGLAGVRNEQFF.

V usage is TRBV30 and J usage is TRBJ2-6; 8 bases match TRBD1. Germline assignment: CDR1 GTSNPN and CDR2 SVGIG (reference sequence). The CDR3 has 16 amino acids. Trimming removed 2 bases from V and 4 bases from J; junction bases left unmatched: 7. The CDR3 nucleotides read TGTGCCTGGAGTTCAGGGGGCGCTAGGGGGGCCAACGTCCTGACTTTC. This translates into CAWSSGGARGANVLTF.

The chain couples TRBV19 to TRBJ2-2; 7 bases are shared with TRBD2. The CDR3 is made up of 16 amino acids. The V and J ends lost 3 bases and 0 bases, in that order; junction bases with no gene match: 4. Germline CDR1 and CDR2: LNHDA and SQIVND (reference sequence). The CDR3 DNA is TGTGCCAGTAGTATTGCCAGCGGGGCGAACACCGGGGAGCTGTTTTTT. Its translation: CASSIASGANTGELFF.

This clonotype showed up many times. The chain employs TRBV11-2 and TRBJ2-1; possibly TRBD1 or TRBD2 for D (5 bases each). The CDR3 extends over 15 amino acids. CDR1 and CDR2 (germline): SGHAT, FQNNGV. Trimming took off 0 bases at V and 9 bases at J, with 15 bases between the two ends. The CDR3 is CASSLDLGAAFEQFF. The CDR3 coding sequence is TGTGCCAGCAGCTTAGATCTCGGGGCAGCTTTTGAGCAGTTCTTC. The whole variable domain, filled in from reference TRBV11-2 and TRBJ2-1, reads EAGVAQSPRYKIIEKRQSVAFWCNPISGHATLYWYQQILGQGPKLLIQFQNNGVVDDSQLPKDRFSAERLKGVDSTLKIQPAKLEDSAVYLCASSLDLGAAFEQFFGPGTRLTVL.

In its sample, this clonotype was seen a few times. The V gene is TRBV7-9, the J gene TRBJ1-1; 10 bases are shared with TRBD1. V lost 7 bases and J lost 4; bases outside the gene matches: 15. Germline V CDR1 and CDR2: SEHNR, FQNEAQ (reference sequence). The CDR3 covers 17 residues. CDR3 sequence reads: CASTRAGQGIRGTEAFF. The CDR3 region has the DNA TGTGCCAGCACCCGGGCGGGACAGGGGATACGGGGCACTGAAGCTTTCTTT.

The sample holds a few counts of this clonotype. The J gene is TRBJ2-1, the V gene TRBV7-9, with 7 nucleotides matching TRBD2. The germline V gene has CDR1 SEHNR and CDR2 FQNEAQ (reference sequence). V lost 5 bases to trimming and J lost 7 bases; unmatched junction nucleotides: 17. The CDR3 sequence is 17 residues long. The CDR3 here is CASSKEGGTPPWNEQFF. The CDR3 DNA reads as TGTGCCAGCAGCAAAGAGGGAGGGACTCCCCCGTGGAATGAGCAGTTCTTC.

This clonotype was recorded at least ten times. The rearrangement links TRBV7-9 to TRBJ2-7; D uncertain. CDR1 is SEHNR and CDR2 is FQNEAQ in the germline V gene (reference sequence). Between the trimmed V and J ends, which lost 4 bases and 4 bases, there was a span of 17 bases. The CDR3 spans 15 residues. The CDR3 region has the DNA TGTGCCAGCAGCTCCGTTGACGTTTCAAGATACGAGCAGTACTTC. Translated, it gives CASSSVDVSRYEQYF.